This TCR beta chain is from a study of OX40 agonist ivuxolimab in advanced cancers. Produced via immunoSEQ multiplex PCR; TCRdb's table is partial and in-frame only. The sample carries tens of thousands of clones, just under 95% recorded once. This clone has a single count. The germline V and J ends were trimmed by 7 bases and 6 bases, with 7 bases remaining between them. The CDR3 loop spans 11 amino acids. Looked up from germline, CDR1 is LNHDA and CDR2 is SQIVND (reference sequence). This clonotype was obtained from an adult with an advanced solid tumor such as melanoma, head and neck, liver or kidney cancer. The material sequenced was CD4+ or CD8+ T cells sorted from blood, taken in a trial of the OX40 agonist ivuxolimab. The chain recombines TRBV19 with TRBJ2-1; D possibly corresponds to TRBD2 (6 bases). The CDR3 nucleotides are TGTGCCAGTACGGAGGGCAATGAGCAGTTCTTC. It encodes CASTEGNEQFF. The full variable domain, its missing parts supplied by reference TRBV19 and TRBJ2-1, is DGGITQSPKYLFRKEGQNVTLSCEQNLNHDAMYWYRQDPGQGLRLIYYSQIVNDFQKGDIAEGYSVSREKKESFPLTVTSAQKNPTAFYLCASTEGNEQFFGPGTRLTVL.